This entry lists 14 T cell receptor beta chains sequenced from one sample in a study of T cells after yellow fever vaccination. In TCRdb, the 5' RACE reads were re-called with MiXCR into one record per CDR3 protein. Found here are 250,000 to 400,000 distinct CDR3 sequences, roughly 4% of them singletons; the top ten hold around 23%. Sequencing used PBMCs, obtained 5 days after the yellow fever booster vaccination. These receptors were taken from a man aged 18-30 years who received the YFV17D yellow fever vaccine.

This clonotype was recorded many times. The J gene is TRBJ2-7, the V gene TRBV18; D is uncertain. Germline V gene data show CDR1 as KGHSH and CDR2 as LQKENI. Trimming left V 3 bases short and J 0 bases short, with 9 bases between. The CDR3 runs 14 residues. The CDR3 coding sequence is TGTGCCAGCTCACCTAGGCAGGCCTCCTACGAGCAGTACTTC. Translating gives CASSPRQASYEQYF.

In this sample, this clonotype turned up a few times. The chain couples TRBV12-3 or TRBV12-4 to TRBJ2-5; D is unclear. Trimming cost V 4 bases and J 1 base, with 13 bases left between them. The CDR3 runs 15 residues. The CDR3: CASSSPEWTQETQYF. CDR3 bases: TGTGCCAGCAGTTCCCCTGAGTGGACCCAAGAGACCCAGTACTTC.

This clonotype was detected a few times. This chain connects TRBV20-1 to TRBJ2-5, with TRBD2 as a possible D gene (5 bases). The CDR3 length is 14 residues. Germline V CDR1 and CDR2: DFQATT, SNEGSKA (reference sequence). V was pared by 3 bases and J by 1 base, with 12 bases between. CDR3 nucleotides: TGCAGTGCTAGCCCGTTAGCGCTCCAAGAGACCCAGTACTTC. As protein: CSASPLALQETQYF.

Ten or more counts support this clonotype. The rearrangement links TRBV3-1 to TRBJ1-2; D remains ambiguous. Between the trimmed V and J ends, which lost 6 bases and 6 bases, there was a span of 14 bases. CDR3 size: 13 residues. CDR1 LGHDT and CDR2 YNNKEL come from the germline V gene (reference sequence). This CDR3 reads CASRSPLGHGYTF. The CDR3 DNA reads as TGTGCCAGCAGGTCGCCTTTGGGCCATGGCTACACCTTC. Full variable domain (outside the CDR3, taken from reference TRBV3-1 and TRBJ1-2): DTAVSQTPKYLVTQMGNDKSIKCEQNLGHDTMYWYKQDSKKFLKIMFSYNNKELIINETVPNRFSPKSPDKAHLNLHINSLELGDSAVYFCASRSPLGHGYTFGSGTRLTVV.

The chain is built from TRBV1 and TRBJ2-5; TRBD2 is taken as the D call from the table, unchecked against the DNA. TRBV1 is given as a pseudogene. CDR3 length: 15 residues. The chain's CDR3 is CTSSQGRGGQETQYF. The CDR3 DNA reads as TGCACCAGCAGCCAAGGGCGGGGGGGTCAAGAGACCCAGTACTTC.

This clonotype showed up many times. This rearrangement joins TRBV12-3 or TRBV12-4 to TRBJ1-4, with 9 bases lining up with TRBD1. The CDR3 length is 19 residues. V lost 3 bases, J lost 1 base, and 12 bases stayed unmatched. The CDR3 DNA follows: TGTGCCAGCAGTTTTGGTGGACAGGGGTTTTTTGGAACTAATGAAAAACTGTTTTTT. Translation: CASSFGGQGFFGTNEKLFF.

This clonotype turned up a few times. The chain joins TRBV20-1 to TRBJ2-1; TRBD2 matches 8 bases. This CDR3 comprises 13 residues. V lost 1 base and J lost 9; bases outside the gene matches: 5. Germline V gene lookup returns CDR1 DFQATT and CDR2 SNEGSKA (reference sequence). CDR3 protein: CSARVRGAGEQFF. The CDR3 region has the DNA TGCAGTGCTAGAGTGCGGGGGGCTGGTGAGCAGTTCTTC.

In this sample, this clonotype turned up a few times. The CDR3 region has the DNA TGTGCCAGCTCCACGACAGGGATCAGCGAGCAGTACGTC. Its protein is CASSTTGISEQYV. V is TRBV18 and J is TRBJ2-7; 7 bases agree with TRBD1. The V gene's germline CDR1 is KGHSH and CDR2 LQKENI. CDR3 size: 13 residues. V was clipped by 6 bases and J by 6 bases; unmatched bases: 8.

This clonotype appeared a few times. The chain has TRBV9 and TRBJ1-5; D not certain. Germline V gene sequence: CDR1 SGDLS, CDR2 YYNGEE. Trimming removed 2 bases at V and 1 base at J, with 10 bases between. The CDR3 has 15 amino acids. CDR3 nucleotide sequence: TGTGCCAGCAGCGTGCACCAGGACAGCAATCAGCCCCAGCATTTT. Its translation is CASSVHQDSNQPQHF.

This clonotype was counted between two and nine times. The V gene is TRBV3-1, the J gene TRBJ2-3; TRBD1 matches at 7 bases. The V segment lost 0 bases and the J segment 4 bases; nucleotides outside the gene matches: 7. Germline V gene data show CDR1 as LGHDT and CDR2 as YNNKEL (reference sequence). CDR3 size: 16 residues. CDR3 bases: TGTGCCAGCAGCCAAGAAGGGGACAGTCCCGCAGATACGCAGTATTTT. This gives the protein CASSQEGDSPADTQYF.

The J gene is TRBJ1-3, the V gene TRBV5-1; TRBD1 is a possible D gene (5 bases). Between the trimmed V and J ends, which lost 0 bases and 4 bases, there was a span of 11 bases. The germline gives CDR1 SGHRS, CDR2 YFSETQ. The CDR3 contains 15 residues. The CDR3 is CASSLGPGYGNTIYF. DNA of the CDR3: TGCGCCAGCAGCTTGGGGCCAGGGTACGGAAACACCATATATTTT.

This clonotype was observed a few times. This sequence joins TRBV3-1 and TRBJ2-3; 10 nucleotides match TRBD2. The CDR3 spans 15 residues. CDR1 and CDR2 from the germline V gene are LGHDT and YNNKEL (reference sequence). J gave up 6 bases and V 1 base, and 4 bases lay outside the gene matches. For the CDR3, the DNA is TGTGCCAGCAGCCAAGCGGTACTAGCGGGGGATACGCAGTATTTT. This codes for CASSQAVLAGDTQYF.

The chain employs TRBV4-1 and TRBJ2-7; TRBD1 matches at 7 bases. CDR1 is MGHRA and CDR2 is YSYEKL in the germline V gene. The CDR3 is 17 amino acids. The V segment lost 0 bases and the J segment 3 bases; nucleotides outside the gene matches: 11. The CDR3 sequence: CASSQEGTGTAFYEQYV. The CDR3 DNA sequence: TGCGCCAGCAGCCAAGAGGGGACCGGGACAGCTTTCTACGAGCAGTACGTC.

This clonotype occurred a few times. The CDR3 loop is CASSPSSGVQETQYF. Here the CDR3 DNA reads TGCGCCAGCAGCCCGAGCTCCGGGGTCCAAGAGACCCAGTACTTC. The V and J genes are TRBV4-3 and TRBJ2-5, with D possibly being TRBD2 (5 bases). The germline gives CDR1 LGHNA, CDR2 YSLEER. The CDR3 runs to 15 residues. V was clipped by 4 bases and J by 1 base, with 13 bases between them.